This paragraph covers one T cell receptor beta chain sequence. The antigen is unknown. Primers: 60 Vbeta forward and 13 Jbeta reverse. Method: immunoSEQ multiplex PCR; TCRdb's copy keeps in-frame clones and lacks some. The top ten clones hold about 22% of a sample with 80,000 to 100,000 clones, around 68% of them seen once. The data belong to a study of cytomegalovirus exposure and HLA in healthy donors. General observations from the study: Accounts indicate the classifier identified cytomegalovirus status with strong specificity and sensitivity. In a later analysis, HLA-associated TCR beta chains were more clonally expanded than equally common others. There were some 150 TCR beta chains listed as cytomegalovirus-associated.

This receptor was identified in a man younger than 45 in good health and CMV-seropositive. The specimen sequenced was PBMCs.

CDR3 bases: TGTGCCAGCAGCTTGAACAGGTTAGAAGCTTTCTTT. Protein sequence: CASSLNRLEAFF. J is TRBJ1-1 and V is TRBV5-6; D may be TRBD1 (5 bases). There are 12 residues in the CDR3. Between the trimmed V and J ends, which lost 1 base and 8 bases, there was a span of 9 bases. The V gene's germline CDR1 is SGHDT and CDR2 YYEEEE.